The rows below give T cell receptor beta chains drawn from one sample of a study of T cell repertoires in cytomegalovirus infection. Their cognate antigens are unknown. TCRdb redid the calling of the reads with MiXCR, one entry per CDR3 protein. The table shows tens of thousands of distinct CDR3 sequences, with about 27% occurring only once. Specimen: CD8+ T cells from cultured PBMCs, collected from culture after CMV antigen stimulation. The origin of the receptors is a human donor in good health (CMV status not recorded). Some clones in this sample may be carry-over from other donors' samples. The CDR3 runs from the conserved cysteine through the conserved F or W. D genes are given only for firm matches. For some rows the clone size is stated as once, few or many, or as a class when expanded; others skip it.

v_call,d_call,clone_size,j_call,cdr3_aa,cdr3_nt
TRBV30,-,few,TRBJ2-7,CAWSPWGASYEQYF,TGTGCCTGGAGTCCGTGGGGGGCCTCCTACGAGCAGTACTTC
TRBV7-2,-,many,TRBJ1-6,CASSLVGRGRFVLPLHF,TGTGCCAGCAGCTTAGTGGGCAGGGGCCGGTTTGTTTTGCCCCTCCACTTT
TRBV2,TRBD2,few,TRBJ2-3,CASRFLAGSPSSTDTQYF,TGTGCCAGCAGGTTCCTAGCGGGAAGTCCCTCTAGCACAGATACGCAGTATTTT
TRBV12-3/TRBV12-4,TRBD2,-,TRBJ2-7,CASSLYGGESYEQYF,TGTGCCAGCAGTTTATACGGGGGGGAATCCTACGAGCAGTACTTC
TRBV9,-,-,TRBJ1-6,CASAPEGQGGSPLHF,TGTGCCAGCGCACCGGAGGGGCAAGGGGGTTCACCCCTCCACTTT
TRBV9,-,-,TRBJ2-5,CASSGPSQRTPGTQYF,TGTGCCAGCAGTGGTCCCTCTCAGCGGACCCCAGGGACCCAGTACTTC
TRBV2,TRBD1,few,TRBJ1-1,CASRMSGWTGGNTEAFF,TGTGCCAGCAGAATGTCGGGTTGGACAGGGGGGAACACTGAAGCTTTCTTT
TRBV27,-,many,TRBJ2-5,CASSGTKQETQYF,TGTGCCAGCAGTGGGACAAAACAAGAGACCCAGTACTTC
TRBV12-3/TRBV12-4,-,-,TRBJ1-1,CASRERGNTEAFF,TGTGCCAGCAGGGAAAGAGGGAACACTGAAGCTTTCTTT
TRBV10-2,-,few,TRBJ2-7,CATSDSYEQYF,TGCGCAACTAGTGACTCCTACGAGCAGTACTTC
TRBV11-1,-,few,TRBJ2-7,CASSYLASYEQYF,TGTGCCAGCAGCTACCTCGCCTCCTACGAGCAGTACTTC
TRBV7-9,-,many,TRBJ2-1,CASSPPGIGDPSSYNEQFF,TGTGCCAGCAGCCCGCCGGGGATAGGGGACCCAAGCTCCTACAATGAGCAGTTCTTC
TRBV11-2,-,few,TRBJ2-6,CASSFSASGANVLTF,TGTGCCAGCAGCTTTTCCGCCTCTGGGGCCAACGTCCTGACTTTC
TRBV9,TRBD2,-,TRBJ2-1,CASSAGLAEYNEQFF,TGTGCCAGCAGCGCCGGACTAGCGGAGTACAATGAGCAGTTCTTC
TRBV5-1,TRBD1,-,TRBJ1-1,CASRYPGQGADIGEAFF,TGCGCCAGCAGGTATCCCGGACAGGGGGCCGATATCGGTGAAGCTTTCTTT
TRBV25-1,TRBD1,medium-sized,TRBJ2-2,CASSEDRGLDGELFF,TGTGCCAGCAGTGAGGACAGGGGGCTCGACGGGGAGCTGTTTTTT
TRBV19,-,once,TRBJ1-2,CASSMNRADYGYTF,TGTGCCAGTAGTATGAACAGGGCGGACTATGGCTACACCTTC
TRBV25-1,-,-,TRBJ2-5,CASSEYKADQETQYF,TGTGCCAGCAGTGAATATAAGGCAGACCAAGAGACCCAGTACTTC